The sequence of this T cell receptor beta chain was determined in a study of post-analysis software for immune sequencing data. Study-level background: The disease courses covered relapsing-remitting, secondary progressive and progressive-relapsing multiple sclerosis. Study results and caveats: Multiple sclerosis patients had significantly lower normalized Chao1 diversity than controls. F measure grouped same-batch samples tightly together. TRBV segments more frequent in patients than in controls numbered five and included TRBV5-6, TRBV5-1 and TRBV20-1.

With respect to this clonotype: The antigen is undetermined.

Tagging with unique molecular identifiers was a feature of the TCR beta cDNA libraries. Researchers reported a few hundred thousand cDNA molecules coming from about 1 to 10 million T cells. Each CDR3 protein gets one entry after TCRdb re-called the PCR reads with MiXCR. The sample shows 800,000 to 950,000 distinct CDR3 sequences, around 53% of them seen only once. Germline CDR1 and CDR2: MDHEN and SYDVKM. V dropped 2 bases and J dropped 5; count of bases not matched to a gene: 6. The CDR3 extends over 15 amino acids. The sample consisted of blood. The TCR originated in a girl aged 10-17 years with multiple sclerosis. This chain connects TRBV28 to TRBJ2-5, with 9 bases fitting TRBD1. The CDR3 sequence is CASSLPGQGWETQYF. The CDR3 DNA is TGTGCCAGCAGTTTACCCGGACAGGGGTGGGAGACCCAGTACTTC.